This T cell receptor (beta chain) was sequenced during a study of blood T cell repertoires in COVID-19. Study-wide context: The origin of the acute and convalescent COVID-19 samples was the United States, Italy and Spain.

Germline V gene lookup returns CDR1 KGHSH and CDR2 LQKENI. V shed 3 bases, J shed 4 bases, and the junction held 3 bases outside the gene matches. The length of the CDR3 is 14 residues. Produced via immunoSEQ multiplex PCR; TCRdb's table is partial and in-frame only. Altogether roughly 400,000 clones are present, approximately 93% being singletons, with the ten largest covering about 0.86%. Material: PBMCs or T cells enriched from blood (not recorded which). The sequence derives from a woman aged 40 to 55 who had been exposed to COVID-19. The chain combines TRBV18 with TRBJ2-7; 10 bases agree with TRBD2. The DNA for the CDR3 is TGTGCCAGCTCACCGCTAGCGGGAGAGTACGAGCAGTACTTC. It is translated as CASSPLAGEYEQYF.